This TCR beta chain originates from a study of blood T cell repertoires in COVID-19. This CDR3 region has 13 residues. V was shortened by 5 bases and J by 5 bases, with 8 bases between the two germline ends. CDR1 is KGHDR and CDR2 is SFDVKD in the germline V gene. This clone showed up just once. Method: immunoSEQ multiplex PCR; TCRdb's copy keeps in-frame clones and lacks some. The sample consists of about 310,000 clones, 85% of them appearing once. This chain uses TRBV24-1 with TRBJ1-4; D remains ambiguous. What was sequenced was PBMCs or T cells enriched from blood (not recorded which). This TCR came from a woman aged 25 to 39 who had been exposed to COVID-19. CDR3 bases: TGTGCCACCAGTGGTGGAGCGAATGAAAAACTGTTTTTT. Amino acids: CATSGGANEKLFF.